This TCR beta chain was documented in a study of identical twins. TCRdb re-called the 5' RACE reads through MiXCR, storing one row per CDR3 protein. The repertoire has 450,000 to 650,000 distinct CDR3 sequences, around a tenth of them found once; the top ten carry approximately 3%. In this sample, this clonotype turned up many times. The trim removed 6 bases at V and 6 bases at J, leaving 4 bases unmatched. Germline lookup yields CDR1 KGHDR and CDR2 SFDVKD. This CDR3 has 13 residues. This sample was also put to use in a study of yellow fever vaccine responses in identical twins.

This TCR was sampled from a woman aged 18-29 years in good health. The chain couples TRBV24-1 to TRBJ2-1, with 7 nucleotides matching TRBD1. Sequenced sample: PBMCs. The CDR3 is CATSTGAVNEQFF. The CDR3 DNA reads TGTGCCACCAGTACAGGGGCCGTCAATGAGCAGTTCTTC.